The clone carrying this T cell receptor beta chain was detected ten times or more. The source of the sample is a study of molecular identifiers for immune sequencing clone quantification. Study background: Four of five splits of RNA from around 18,000 or 91,000 naive CD8 cells were sequenced in replicates.

Sorting recovered naive CD8 T cells on a CD8+CD4-CCR7+CD45RA+ profile. This CDR3 spans 11 amino acids. Germline V gene sequence: CDR1 MGHDK, CDR2 SYGVNS. Trimming left V 10 bases short and J 6 bases short, with 10 bases between. With listed TCR primers and previously described methods, bulk TCR libraries were prepared. One entry per CDR3 protein results from TCRdb running MiXCR on the PCR reads. The table lists some 100,000 distinct CDR3 sequences, over 30% of them singletons. The sample taken for sequencing was naive CD8+ T cells from blood, with Jurkat cell RNA spiked in. Subset in this sample: FACS-sorted CD8+CD4-CCR7+CD45RA+ naive T cells. The chain recombines TRBV25-1 with TRBJ2-1; D possibly corresponds to TRBD1 (7 bases). The receptor was isolated from a human donor in good health. Some libraries in this study had Jurkat cell RNA spiked in. In DNA form, the CDR3 reads TGTGCCACCCAGGGGGGCAATGAGCAGTTCTTC. Protein product: CATQGGNEQFF. Combining the CDR3 with reference TRBV25-1 and TRBJ2-1 gives the whole variable domain EADIYQTPRYLVIGTGKKITLECSQTMGHDKMYWYQQDPGMELHLIHYSYGVNSTEKGDLSSESTVSRIRTEHFPLTLESARPSHTSQYLCATQGGNEQFFGPGTRLTVL.